This passage covers 21 T cell receptor beta chains from one sample sequenced in a study of T-cell reconstitution after alpha-beta-depleted transplantation in children. Preparation of the TCRbeta library involved a method that used unique molecular identifiers. MiXCR was run by TCRdb on the PCR reads, yielding one entry per CDR3 protein. The data show around 960,000 distinct CDR3 sequences, about 26% seen once. The sample consisted of PBMCs, mostly from graft donor cells, taken 360 days after TCRalphabeta/CD19-depleted stem cell transplant. These receptors were taken from a boy under three years old who had a stem cell transplant for SCID, so the T cells may come from the graft donor.

The rearrangement uses TRBV2 and TRBJ2-2; possibly TRBD1 for D (6 bases). The length of the CDR3 is 15 residues. Germline CDR1 SNHLY, CDR2 FYNNEI. The V gene lost 6 bases and the J gene lost 4 bases, with 15 bases spanning the gap. The CDR3 nucleotides read TGTGCCAGCAGGAACGGACAGATAGGCACCGGGGAGCTGTTTTTT. It yields the protein CASRNGQIGTGELFF.

V usage is TRBV18 and J usage is TRBJ1-1, with 9 bases aligning to TRBD1. The length of the CDR3 is 18 residues. Trimming cost V 5 bases and J 1 base; bases outside gene matches: 14. Germline CDR1 and CDR2: KGHSH and LQKENI. The CDR3 region has the DNA TGTGCCAGCTCAACCCGGAGAAAAACAGGGGGCAGGAACACTGAAGCTTTCTTT. This encodes CASSTRRKTGGRNTEAFF.

This clonotype showed up just a few times. V gene TRBV20-1 combines with J gene TRBJ2-7; TRBD2 agrees at 7 bases. V shed 4 bases, J shed 3 bases, and the junction held 12 bases outside the gene matches. Per germline, CDR1 DFQATT and CDR2 SNEGSKA (reference sequence). This CDR3 is built from 15 residues. CDR3 protein: CSATAGPKSGYEQYF. The CDR3 DNA reads TGCAGTGCTACAGCGGGGCCTAAGAGCGGCTACGAGCAGTACTTC.

The chain combines TRBV11-2 with TRBJ2-4; D ambiguous. This CDR3 has 16 amino acids. V was cut by 5 bases and J by 3 bases, with 17 bases left in between. Germline loops: CDR1 SGHAT, CDR2 FQNNGV. CDR3 region: CASSQYWVADKNIQYF. CDR3 bases: TGTGCCAGCAGCCAATACTGGGTAGCCGACAAAAACATTCAGTACTTC.

V is TRBV5-1 and J is TRBJ2-7; D tentatively fits TRBD1 or TRBD2 (5 bases each). The germline V and J ends were trimmed by 4 bases and 0 bases, with 14 bases remaining between them. Germline V lookup: CDR1 SGHRS, CDR2 YFSETQ. CDR3 length: 15 residues. The CDR3 DNA reads as TGCGCCAGCAGCAGGGACGTTCCCAGCTCCTACGAGCAGTACTTC. Translated: CASSRDVPSSYEQYF.

This clonotype was seen more than once but under ten times. The chain recombines TRBV15 with TRBJ1-5; D is unresolved. CDR1 and CDR2 from the germline V gene are LNHNV and YYDKDF (reference sequence). V lost 0 bases, J lost 5 bases, and 14 bases lay in between. The CDR3 sequence is 16 residues long. DNA of the CDR3: TGTGCCACCAGCAGAGATGGGAAGGGCCCTCATCAGCCCCAGCATTTT. This sequence encodes CATSRDGKGPHQPQHF.

This clonotype was seen more than once but under ten times. This chain links TRBV19 with TRBJ2-1, with a weak D call TRBD2 (5 bases). This CDR3 is 15 amino acids long. CDR1 LNHDA and CDR2 SQIVND come from the germline V gene (reference sequence). Trimming left V 3 bases short and J 8 bases short, with 17 bases between. The CDR3 region has the DNA TGTGCCAGTAGTATTAGTTGGTTGGAGGACGATGAGCAGTTCTTC. Protein: CASSISWLEDDEQFF.

This clonotype has just a few counts. This chain links TRBV18 with TRBJ2-2, with a tentative D call TRBD2 (5 bases). CDR1 is KGHSH, CDR2 LQKENI, per germline. This CDR3 spans 16 amino acids. V was pared by 6 bases and J by 3 bases, with 17 bases between. Written as DNA, the CDR3 is TGTGCCAGCTCCCCAGGAGGATTCAGCTACACCGGGGAGCTGTTTTTT. Its translation is CASSPGGFSYTGELFF. Looking up the rest from reference TRBV18 and TRBJ2-2 gives the full variable domain: NAGVMQNPRHLVRRRGQEARLRCSPMKGHSHVYWYRQLPEEGLKFMVYLQKENIIDESGMPKERFSAEFPKEGPSILRIQQVVRGDSAAYFCASSPGGFSYTGELFFGEGSRLTVL.

This clonotype was seen only a few times. The chain joins TRBV18 to TRBJ2-1; 13 nucleotides agree with TRBD2. The CDR3 loop spans 17 amino acids. Per germline, CDR1 KGHSH and CDR2 LQKENI. V dropped 5 bases and J dropped 4; count of bases not matched to a gene: 8. CDR3 coding DNA: TGTGCCAGCTCAGCTCAAGGGACTAGCGGGGCATACAATGAGCAGTTCTTC. Residues: CASSAQGTSGAYNEQFF.

The rearrangement links TRBV20-1 to TRBJ2-3; 7 nucleotides match TRBD2. The CDR3 sequence is 13 residues long. Germline CDR1 is DFQATT and CDR2 is SNEGSKA (reference sequence). Unmatched junction bases numbered 6, after V lost 5 bases and J lost 4 bases. CDR3 DNA: TGCAGTGCTGGAACTAGCGTCCCAGATACGCAGTATTTT. This gives the protein CSAGTSVPDTQYF.

The CDR3 DNA reads TGTGCCAGCAGTTCGCCGTCCGCGACTAATGAAAAACTGTTTTTT. Translating it yields CASSSPSATNEKLFF. The chain employs TRBV28 and TRBJ1-4; no reliable D call. Germline loops: CDR1 MDHEN, CDR2 SYDVKM. Deletions cut 4 bases from V and 2 bases from J, with 11 bases between. The CDR3 is made up of 15 amino acids.

The chain uses TRBV20-1 and TRBJ2-7, with a tentative D call TRBD1 (6 bases). V gave up 3 bases and J gave up 2 bases, with 14 bases separating them. Germline CDR1 DFQATT, CDR2 SNEGSKA (reference sequence). This CDR3 is 14 amino acids long. The CDR3 loop is CSARELGQPYEQYF. The CDR3 coding sequence is TGCAGTGCTAGGGAGTTAGGACAGCCCTACGAGCAGTACTTC.

The chain carries TRBV11-2 and TRBJ2-1; 7 bases fit TRBD2. J gave up 3 bases and V 2 bases, and 10 bases lay outside the gene matches. The CDR3 spans 17 residues. Germline CDR1 is SGHAT and CDR2 is FQNNGV. CDR3 loop: CASSLHPTSSLYNEQFF. CDR3 nucleotide sequence: TGTGCCAGCAGCTTACATCCGACTAGCTCCCTCTACAATGAGCAGTTCTTC. Together with reference TRBV11-2 and TRBJ2-1, the CDR3 gives the full variable domain: EAGVAQSPRYKIIEKRQSVAFWCNPISGHATLYWYQQILGQGPKLLIQFQNNGVVDDSQLPKDRFSAERLKGVDSTLKIQPAKLEDSAVYLCASSLHPTSSLYNEQFFGPGTRLTVL.

This clonotype occurred a few times. J is TRBJ2-3 and V is TRBV7-6, with 8 bases that match TRBD2. The CDR3 totals 16 residues. Germline V CDR1 and CDR2: SGHVS, FNYEAQ. V shed 1 base and J 1 base; nucleotides not matched to a gene: 4. In nucleotides, the CDR3 is TGTGCCAGCAGCTTAGGAAGTAGCGGGGGCACAGATACGCAGTATTTT. This translates into CASSLGSSGGTDTQYF.

This rearrangement joins TRBV4-2 to TRBJ1-2; D possibly corresponds to TRBD1 (5 bases). The CDR3 length is 13 residues. Deletions cut 4 bases from V and 6 bases from J, with 12 bases between. The germline gives CDR1 LGHNA, CDR2 YNFKEQ. The CDR3, as DNA: TGTGCCAGCAGCCCACCGGCGGGGGATGGCTACACCTTC. Translation gives CASSPPAGDGYTF.

The sample holds a few counts of this clonotype. V and J are TRBV12-3 or TRBV12-4 and TRBJ1-5, with D maybe TRBD1 (6 bases). CDR3 length: 14 amino acids. The V and J ends lost 6 bases and 7 bases respectively, with 16 bases between them. The CDR3 DNA reads as TGTGCCAGCAGCCACACAGGGTTGGTACAGCCCCAGCATTTT. Its translation is CASSHTGLVQPQHF.

The genes are TRBV12-3 or TRBV12-4 and TRBJ2-3; D is undetermined. This CDR3 spans 16 amino acids. The germline V and J ends were trimmed by 5 bases and 1 base, with 16 bases remaining between them. This CDR3 is CASSRPFRGRTDTQYF. CDR3 nucleotide sequence: TGTGCCAGCAGTCGCCCCTTTCGCGGCCGCACAGATACGCAGTATTTT.

The chain couples TRBV5-1 to TRBJ1-6; D is uncertain. The CDR3 is 15 residues long. CDR1 is SGHRS, CDR2 YFSETQ, per germline. V was shortened by 0 bases and J by 10 bases, with 14 bases between the two germline ends. CDR3 sequence (DNA): TGCGCCAGCAGCTTGGCCCCCGTGAGGGAGTCACCCCTCCACTTT. Translating it yields CASSLAPVRESPLHF. Full variable domain (missing parts from reference TRBV5-1 and TRBJ1-6): KAGVTQTPRYLIKTRGQQVTLSCSPISGHRSVSWYQQTPGQGLQFLFEYFSETQRNKGNFPGRFSGRQFSNSRSEMNVSTLELGDSALYLCASSLAPVRESPLHFGNGTRLTVT.

The chain links TRBV18 to TRBJ1-2; D gene unclear. The germline V gene encodes CDR1 KGHSH and CDR2 LQKENI. V was pared by 2 bases and J by 2 bases, with 12 bases between. The CDR3 length is 15 residues. CDR3 nucleotides: TGTGCCAGCTCACCATTAGAAGGAAAAAACTATGGCTACACCTTC. Its translation is CASSPLEGKNYGYTF.

This clonotype was picked up a small number of times. The chain couples TRBV10-3 to TRBJ2-3, with 9 bases fitting TRBD2. Germline V gene sequence: CDR1 ENHRY, CDR2 SYGVKD. The CDR3 covers 18 residues. Trimming cost V 6 bases and J 3 bases; bases outside gene matches: 16. CDR3 DNA: TGTGCCATCAGCCGTCCGGCTAGCGGGGCTTCAGGGACAGATACGCAGTATTTT. This translates into CAISRPASGASGTDTQYF.

The CDR3 nucleotides read TGTGCCACCAGCAGAGTGGGGGACGGGGGCACAGATACGCAGTATTTT. This gives the protein CATSRVGDGGTDTQYF. The genes are TRBV15 and TRBJ2-3; D may be TRBD1 or TRBD2 (5 bases each). CDR1 is LNHNV and CDR2 is YYDKDF in the germline V gene (reference sequence). This CDR3 comprises 16 residues. V lost 1 base to trimming and J lost 1 base, with 12 bases between them. Full variable domain (rest looked up from reference TRBV15 and TRBJ2-3): DAMVIQNPRYQVTQFGKPVTLSCSQTLNHNVMYWYQQKSSQAPKLLFHYYDKDFNNEADTPDNFQSRRPNTSFCFLDIRSPGLGDTAMYLCATSRVGDGGTDTQYFGPGTRLTVL.